This T cell receptor beta chain was obtained from a study of blood T cell repertoires in COVID-19. Assay: immunoSEQ multiplex PCR; the TCRdb copy retains only in-frame clones and omits some. The repertoire includes about 190,000 clones, about 88% of them detected once, and under 4% sits in the top ten. Per germline, CDR1 LNHDA and CDR2 SQIVND (reference sequence). The CDR3 has 19 amino acids. The V gene end was trimmed by 1 base and the J gene end by 4 bases; junction bases not matched to a gene: 16. Among Cohort 3 donors, those recovered had two negative PCRs, clearance, or symptom resolution. The rearrangement links TRBV19 to TRBJ1-2; 9 bases are a match to TRBD1. The specimen sequenced was PBMCs or T cells enriched from blood (not recorded which). The sequence came from a woman in her 30s who had recovered from COVID-19. The CDR3 nucleotides are TGTGCCAGTAGTATAGGCGGGTGGACAGGGGAGGTAGCGATCTATGGCTACACCTTC. Its protein is CASSIGGWTGEVAIYGYTF.